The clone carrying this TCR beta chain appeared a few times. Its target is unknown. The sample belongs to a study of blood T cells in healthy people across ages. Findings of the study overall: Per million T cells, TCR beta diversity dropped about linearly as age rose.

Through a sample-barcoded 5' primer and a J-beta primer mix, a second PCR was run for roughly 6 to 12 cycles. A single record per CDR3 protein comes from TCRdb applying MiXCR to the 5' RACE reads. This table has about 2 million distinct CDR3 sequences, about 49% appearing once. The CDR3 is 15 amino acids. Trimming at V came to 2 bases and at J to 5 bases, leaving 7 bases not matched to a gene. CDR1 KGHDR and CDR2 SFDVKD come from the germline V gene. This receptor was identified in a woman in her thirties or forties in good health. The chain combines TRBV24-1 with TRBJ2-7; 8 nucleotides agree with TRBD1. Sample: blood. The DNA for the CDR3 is TGTGCCACCAGTGATTCGACAGGGGTACGAGACGAGCAGTACTTC. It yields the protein CATSDSTGVRDEQYF.